The source of this TCR beta chain is a study of blood T cell repertoires in COVID-19. Study information: The samples span acute and convalescent COVID-19 from the United States, Italy and Spain. Sources were T cells, B-cell-depleted T cells, or PBMCs; the material itself was cDNA or gDNA.

V lost 0 bases and J 7 bases, leaving 11 bases between the germline ends. Germline loops: CDR1 SGHDT, CDR2 YYEEEE. This CDR3 spans 15 amino acids. In the original analysis: Reference gene primer amplification gave nucleated cell count estimates. Sequencing used immunoSEQ multiplex PCR; TCRdb keeps in-frame clones, though not all of them. The D gene and trimming were derived from the DNA, and the V and J assignments and clone size from that table. The sample holds approximately 52,000 clones, 86% seen once. This receptor was identified in a man in his sixties with acute or convalescent COVID-19. The V gene is TRBV5-6, the J gene TRBJ1-6, with D perhaps TRBD1 (6 bases). The sample taken for sequencing was peripheral blood. The CDR3 is CASSLAQGWNSPLHF. As DNA, the CDR3 is TGTGCCAGCAGCTTGGCGCAGGGGTGGAATTCACCCCTCCACTTT.